The clone carrying this T cell receptor (beta chain) has at least ten counts. The antigen is undetermined. The data derive from a study of T cell repertoires in cytomegalovirus infection. Study summary: A matching HLA type, together with CMV infection, was signaled by public TCR beta signatures.

TCRdb reprocessed the reads via MiXCR and lists one record per CDR3 protein. The data show 150,000 to 160,000 distinct CDR3 sequences, about a quarter seen once. The length of the CDR3 is 15 residues. After removal of 5 bases from V and 6 bases from J, the junction contained 13 bases not matched to a gene. Germline assignment: CDR1 SGHTA and CDR2 FQGNSA. The study, taken as a whole, reports: HLA-C-restricted CMV-specific TCR beta clonotypes were dominant in the ex vivo response. Public TCR beta family frequency separated CMV-and-HLA carriers, including in an independent cohort.

The TCR comes from a human donor in good health (CMV status not recorded). Some clones in this sample may be carry-over from other donors' samples. The sample comprised PBMCs. This chain uses TRBV7-2 with TRBJ2-7; 7 nucleotides align to TRBD2. CDR3 amino acids: CASSLTSAPRGEQYF. In nucleotides, the CDR3 is TGTGCCAGCAGCCTTACTAGCGCTCCTAGGGGCGAGCAGTACTTC.